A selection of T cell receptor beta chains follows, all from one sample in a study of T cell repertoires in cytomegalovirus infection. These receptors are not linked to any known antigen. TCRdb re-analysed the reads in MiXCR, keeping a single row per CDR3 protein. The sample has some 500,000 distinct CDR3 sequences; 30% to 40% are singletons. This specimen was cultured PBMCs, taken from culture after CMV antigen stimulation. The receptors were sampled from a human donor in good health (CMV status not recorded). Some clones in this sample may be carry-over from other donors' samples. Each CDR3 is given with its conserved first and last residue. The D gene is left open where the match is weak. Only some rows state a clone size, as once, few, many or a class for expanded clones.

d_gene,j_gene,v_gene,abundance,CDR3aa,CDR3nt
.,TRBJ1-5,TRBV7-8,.,CASSLARAPAINQPQHF,TGTGCCAGCAGCTTAGCTAGGGCCCCGGCTATAAATCAGCCCCAGCATTTT
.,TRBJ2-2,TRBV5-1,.,CASSLAATIGTGELFF,TGCGCCAGCAGCTTGGCGGCGACGATTGGCACCGGGGAGCTGTTTTTT
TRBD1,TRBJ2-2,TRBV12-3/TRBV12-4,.,CASRINRGDGELFF,TGTGCCAGCAGGATCAACAGGGGGGACGGGGAGCTGTTTTTT
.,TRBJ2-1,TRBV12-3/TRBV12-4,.,CASSSWTSSYNEQFF,TGTGCCAGCAGTTCGTGGACGAGCTCCTACAATGAGCAGTTCTTC
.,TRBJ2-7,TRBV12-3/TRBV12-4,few,CASSLASVMYEQYF,TGTGCCAGCAGTTTAGCTTCCGTCATGTACGAGCAGTACTTC
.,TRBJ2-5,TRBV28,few,CASSPGRTKMTQYF,TGTGCCAGCAGTCCGGGACGGACCAAGATGACCCAGTACTTC
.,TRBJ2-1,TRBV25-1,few,CASSKSPGQFNEQFF,TGTGCCAGCAGCAAAAGCCCGGGGCAATTCAATGAGCAGTTCTTC
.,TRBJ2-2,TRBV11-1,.,CASSPDGSNTGELFF,TGTGCCAGCAGCCCGGACGGTTCGAACACCGGGGAGCTGTTTTTT
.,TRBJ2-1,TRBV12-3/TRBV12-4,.,CASSSADPFNEQFF,TGTGCCAGCAGTTCTGCGGACCCCTTCAATGAGCAGTTCTTC
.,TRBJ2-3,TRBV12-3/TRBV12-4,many,CASSFGPSTDTQYF,TGTGCCAGCAGTTTCGGCCCTAGCACAGATACGCAGTATTTT
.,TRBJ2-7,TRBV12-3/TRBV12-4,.,CASSWGGGEQYF,TGTGCCAGCTCCTGGGGTGGGGGGGAGCAGTACTTC
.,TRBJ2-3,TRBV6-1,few,CASSFTGSRAQSTDTQYF,TGTGCCAGCAGTTTTACGGGGTCGAGGGCCCAGAGCACAGATACGCAGTATTTT
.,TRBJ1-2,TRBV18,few,CASSPPGLQGYTF,TGTGCCAGCTCACCGCCGGGACTACAGGGCTACACCTTC
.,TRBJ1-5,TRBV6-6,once,CASRTGTDQPQHF,TGTGCCAGCAGGACCGGGACGGATCAGCCCCAGCATTTT
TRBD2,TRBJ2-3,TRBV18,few,CASSQNRGGITDTQYF,TGTGCCAGCTCACAGAATCGCGGGGGGATCACAGATACGCAGTATTTT
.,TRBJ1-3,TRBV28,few,CASSLLGGPSGNTIYF,TGTGCCAGCAGTTTATTGGGGGGCCCCTCTGGAAACACCATATATTTT
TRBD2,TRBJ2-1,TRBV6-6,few,CASAGTNDNEQFF,TGTGCCAGCGCCGGGACTAACGACAATGAGCAGTTCTTC
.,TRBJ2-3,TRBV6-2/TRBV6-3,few,CASSYLGPSTDTQYF,TGTGCCAGCAGTTACTTGGGCCCTAGCACAGATACGCAGTATTTT
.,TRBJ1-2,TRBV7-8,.,CASSASRIGGYTF,TGTGCCAGCAGCGCTTCCCGGATAGGAGGCTACACCTTC
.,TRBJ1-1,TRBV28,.,CASSSLGGWREGAEAFF,TGTGCCAGCAGTTCCCTGGGAGGGTGGCGGGAAGGAGCTGAAGCTTTCTTT
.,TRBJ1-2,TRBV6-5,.,CASSYGAGANYGYTF,TGTGCCAGCAGTTACGGGGCCGGGGCTAACTATGGCTACACCTTC
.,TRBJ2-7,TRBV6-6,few,CASSRIGGPYEQYF,TGTGCCAGCAGCCGCATAGGGGGACCCTACGAGCAGTACTTC
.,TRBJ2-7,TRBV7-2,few,CASSLHPGPYEQYF,TGTGCCAGCAGCTTACATCCCGGGCCCTACGAGCAGTACTTC
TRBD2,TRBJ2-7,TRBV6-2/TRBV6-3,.,CASTLAGGIGEQYF,TGTGCCAGCACATTAGCGGGAGGGATCGGCGAGCAGTACTTC
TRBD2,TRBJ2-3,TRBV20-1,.,CSARDEASGEADTQYF,TGCAGTGCTAGAGATGAGGCTAGCGGGGAGGCAGATACGCAGTATTTT
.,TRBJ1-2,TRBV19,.,CASSNNNYGYNF,TGTGCCAGTAGTAACAACAACTATGGCTACAACTTC
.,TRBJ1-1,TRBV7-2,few,CASSDPIWGGGRLDTEAFF,TGTGCCAGCAGCGACCCTATATGGGGAGGGGGGCGGTTGGACACTGAAGCTTTCTTT
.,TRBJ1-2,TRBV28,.,CASLEGTAYGYTF,TGTGCCAGCCTAGAGGGGACGGCCTATGGCTACACCTTC
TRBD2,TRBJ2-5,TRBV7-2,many,CASSLAGLAGDQLETQYF,TGTGCCAGCAGCTTAGCCGGACTAGCGGGAGACCAGCTGGAGACCCAGTACTTC
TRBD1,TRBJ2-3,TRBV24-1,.,CATSRGTGFGRATDTQYF,TGTGCCACCAGTAGAGGGACAGGGTTTGGGAGAGCCACAGATACGCAGTATTTT
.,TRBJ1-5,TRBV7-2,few,CASTPYGGDNQPQHF,TGTGCCAGCACCCCTTACGGTGGGGACAATCAGCCCCAGCATTTT
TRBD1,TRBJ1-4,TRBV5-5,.,CASSLTDRGPIDEKLFF,TGTGCCAGCAGCTTGACCGACAGGGGCCCCATTGATGAAAAACTGTTTTTT
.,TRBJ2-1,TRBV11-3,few,CASSLNGLNEQFF,TGTGCCAGCAGCTTAAACGGATTAAATGAGCAGTTCTTC
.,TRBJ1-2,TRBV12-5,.,CASGLVTGGYGYTF,TGTGCTAGTGGTTTGGTAACGGGCGGCTATGGCTACACCTTC
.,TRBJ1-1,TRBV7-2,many,CASSQGHANTEAFF,TGTGCCAGCAGCCAGGGACACGCGAACACTGAAGCTTTCTTT
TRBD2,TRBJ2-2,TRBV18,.,CASSPQGLAGAMNTGELFF,TGTGCCAGCTCACCACAAGGACTAGCGGGAGCTATGAACACCGGGGAGCTGTTTTTT
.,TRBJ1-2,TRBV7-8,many,CASSLLQGNGYTF,TGTGCCAGCAGCTTACTCCAGGGCAATGGCTACACCTTC
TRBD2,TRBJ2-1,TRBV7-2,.,CASTQAASGYNEQFF,TGTGCCAGCACCCAAGCGGCTAGCGGGTACAATGAGCAGTTCTTC
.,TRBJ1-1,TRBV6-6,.,CASTPVPFEAFF,TGTGCCAGCACCCCGGTTCCCTTTGAAGCTTTCTTT
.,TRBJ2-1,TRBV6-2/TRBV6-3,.,CASRDMWDIPSNEQFF,TGTGCCAGCCGCGACATGTGGGACATTCCGTCGAATGAGCAGTTCTTC
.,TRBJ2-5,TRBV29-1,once,CSVEVITGETQYF,TGCAGCGTTGAAGTAATAACAGGGGAGACCCAGTACTTC
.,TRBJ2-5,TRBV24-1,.,CATSDWVVPTQYF,TGTGCCACCAGTGATTGGGTGGTGCCGACCCAGTACTTC
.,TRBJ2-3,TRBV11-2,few,CASSLVTSLDTQYF,TGTGCCAGCAGCTTAGTAACTAGTTTGGATACGCAGTATTTT
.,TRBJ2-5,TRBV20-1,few,CSARDPRGSETQYF,TGCAGTGCTAGAGATCCGAGGGGGTCAGAGACCCAGTACTTC
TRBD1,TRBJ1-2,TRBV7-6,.,CASSPLWTGDGYTF,TGTGCCAGCAGCCCCCTCTGGACAGGGGACGGCTACACCTTC
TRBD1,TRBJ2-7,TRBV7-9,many,CASSRTGPPYEQYF,TGTGCCAGCAGCAGGACAGGGCCCCCCTACGAGCAGTACTTC
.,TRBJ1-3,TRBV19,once,CASSSLGSGSGNTIYF,TGTGCCAGTAGTTCCCTCGGCAGCGGCTCTGGAAACACCATATATTTT
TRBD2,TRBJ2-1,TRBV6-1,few,CASSEFGREGWFF,TGTGCCAGCAGTGAATTTGGCAGGGAGGGGTGGTTCTTC
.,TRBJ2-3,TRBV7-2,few,CASSSGGGTQYF,TGTGCCAGCAGCTCCGGAGGGGGTACGCAGTATTTT
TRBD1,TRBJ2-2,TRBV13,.,CASSREVETGVTGELFF,TGTGCCAGCAGCCGAGAAGTTGAGACAGGGGTCACCGGGGAGCTGTTTTTT
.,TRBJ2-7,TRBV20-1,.,CSASRDEQYF,TGCAGTGCTAGTCGGGACGAGCAGTACTTC